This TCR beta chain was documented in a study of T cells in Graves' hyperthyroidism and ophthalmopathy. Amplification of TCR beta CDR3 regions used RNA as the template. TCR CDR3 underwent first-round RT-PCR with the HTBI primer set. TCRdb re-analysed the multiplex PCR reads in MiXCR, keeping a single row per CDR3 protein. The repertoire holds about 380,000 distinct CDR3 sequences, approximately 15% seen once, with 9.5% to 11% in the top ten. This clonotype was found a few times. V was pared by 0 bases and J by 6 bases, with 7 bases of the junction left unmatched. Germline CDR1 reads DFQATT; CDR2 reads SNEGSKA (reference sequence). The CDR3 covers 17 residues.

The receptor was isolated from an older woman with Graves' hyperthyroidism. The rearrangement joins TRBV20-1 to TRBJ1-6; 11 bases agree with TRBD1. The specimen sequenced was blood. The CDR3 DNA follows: TGCAGTGCTAGAGATCTCGGACAGGGGGCGCTTAATTCACCCCTCCACTTT. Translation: CSARDLGQGALNSPLHF.